This T cell receptor beta chain is from a study of CXCR3-negative and CXCR3-positive naive CD8 T cells. Study details: The total count of TRB reads reached around 130 million, and each library contributed about 1.5 +/- 0.3 million. Broader study findings: Each naive subset displayed comparably high diversity, whereas memory CD8+ cells displayed much lower diversity. Cryopreserved cells partially lost CXCR3 expression, and fresh PBMCs were used in most assays. The TRBV-TRBJ usage of naive CXCR3-negative and CXCR3-positive cells was similar, but that of memory cells differed.

Germline V gene data show CDR1 as SGDLS and CDR2 as YYNGEE. The CDR3 contains 14 residues. As to this clonotype: Its antigen remains unknown.

The TRB cDNA libraries were prepared by 5' RACE with UMI labels. TCRdb reprocessed the 5' RACE reads, with one entry per CDR3 protein and no DNA. Its table records about 56,000 distinct CDR3 sequences. Sequences were obtained from memory CD8+ T cells from blood. The chain recombines TRBV9 with TRBJ2-7; absent DNA, TCRdb's TRBD2 call cannot be checked. This sequence originates from a human donor in good health. Some clones in this sample may be carry-over from other donors' samples. CDR3 sequence reads: CASSVGLAAYEQYF.